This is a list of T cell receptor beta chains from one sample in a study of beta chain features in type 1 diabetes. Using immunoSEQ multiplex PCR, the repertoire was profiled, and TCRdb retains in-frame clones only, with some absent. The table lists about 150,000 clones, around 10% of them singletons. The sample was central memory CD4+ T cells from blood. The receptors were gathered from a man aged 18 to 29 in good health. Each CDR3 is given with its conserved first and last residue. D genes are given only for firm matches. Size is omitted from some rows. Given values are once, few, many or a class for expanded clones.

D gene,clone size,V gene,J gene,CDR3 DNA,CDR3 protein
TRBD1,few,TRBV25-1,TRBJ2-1,TGTGCCAGCAGTGACCGGGACAGGGCAGACAATGAGCAGTTCTTC,CASSDRDRADNEQFF
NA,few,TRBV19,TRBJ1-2,TGTGCCGCCTCCCCCGAAGGGTACTATGGCTACACCTTC,CAASPEGYYGYTF
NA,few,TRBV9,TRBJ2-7,TGTGCCAGCAGCGGCCGGGGCGAGCAGTACTTC,CASSGRGEQYF
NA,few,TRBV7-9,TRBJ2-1,TGTGCCAGCAGCCCCCGACTAGTAGGGGGCAATGAGCAGTTCTTC,CASSPRLVGGNEQFF
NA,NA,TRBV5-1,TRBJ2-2,TGCGCCAGCAGGATGAGGACTGGGGACACCGGGGAGCTGTTTTTT,CASRMRTGDTGELFF
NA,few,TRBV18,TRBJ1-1,TGTGCCAGCTCGGTGGACATGAACACTGAAGCTTTCTTT,CASSVDMNTEAFF
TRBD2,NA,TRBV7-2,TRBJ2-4,TGTGCCAGCAGCTTAGCCGGCGGGAGTGCCAAAAACATTCAGTACTTC,CASSLAGGSAKNIQYF
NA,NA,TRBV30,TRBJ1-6,TGTGCCTGGAACTCCTATAATTCACCCCTCCACTTT,CAWNSYNSPLHF
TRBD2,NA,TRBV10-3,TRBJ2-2,TGTGCCATCAGCCCTAGCGGGGAACACACCGGGGAGCTGTTTTTT,CAISPSGEHTGELFF
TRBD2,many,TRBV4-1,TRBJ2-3,TGCGCCAGCAGCCAAACTAGCGGGGGGTACACAGATACGCAGTATTTT,CASSQTSGGYTDTQYF
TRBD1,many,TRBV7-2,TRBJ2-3,TGTGCCAGCAGCCGTAGCCGGGACAGGGGGGATACGCAGTATTTT,CASSRSRDRGDTQYF
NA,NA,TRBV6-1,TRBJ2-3,TGTGCCAGCAGTGAACAGACCAGCACAGATACGCAGTATTTT,CASSEQTSTDTQYF
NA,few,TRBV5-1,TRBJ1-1,TGCGCCAGTAGGATCGGGACACCCGGAGATGAAGCTTTCTTT,CASRIGTPGDEAFF